These 14 T cell receptor beta chains were all obtained from the same sample, sequenced in a study of response to subunit inactivated influenza vaccine (dated by TCRdb to 2016 to 2019). The library was built by means of RT-PCR. The run used an Illumina HiSeq 2500. The public reads were run again by TCRdb, first through fastp at Q25 and then through MiXCR, and only productive beta chains were kept. Rows are combined by CDR3 protein, so each entry shows the most common genes and DNA. Recorded for this sample are about 700,000 distinct CDR3 sequences; 14% of them occurred a single time. The biggest ten clones account for less than 9% of the sample. Sequenced material: PBMCs from blood, taken around 14 days before vaccination. All receptors come from a man aged 50 to 59 who received an inactivated influenza vaccine. Donor details come from another sample of the same person, matched by shared clones.

This clonotype was seen a few times. This chain links TRBV7-9 with TRBJ2-1; the match to TRBD2 covers 14 bases. The CDR3 is 16 residues long. Germline lookup yields CDR1 SEHNR and CDR2 FQNEAQ (reference sequence). V shed 5 bases, J shed 9 bases, and the junction held 9 bases outside the gene matches. CDR3: CASSPRLAGGPGEQFF. The DNA of the CDR3 is TGTGCCAGCAGCCCAAGACTAGCGGGAGGGCCGGGTGAGCAGTTCTTC.

A few counts support this clonotype. V usage is TRBV7-2 and J usage is TRBJ2-2; 7 bases match TRBD2. Trimming cost V 7 bases and J 5 bases; bases outside gene matches: 10. The germline V gene encodes CDR1 SGHTA and CDR2 FQGNSA. The CDR3 is made up of 15 amino acids. Here the CDR3 DNA reads TGTGCCAGCACCCGCAGGGTGGGGGGGACCGGGGAGCTGTTTTTT. Amino acids: CASTRRVGGTGELFF.

V and J are TRBV30 and TRBJ1-2; D gene uncertain. This CDR3 comprises 12 residues. In germline, CDR1 is GTSNPN, CDR2 SVGIG (reference sequence). Trimming took 1 base from V and 4 from J, leaving 7 bases between them. For the CDR3, the DNA is TGTGCCTGGAGTGGAATTGGCTATGGCTACACCTTC. This codes for CAWSGIGYGYTF.

This clonotype was counted ten times or more. This chain joins TRBV5-8 and TRBJ2-1, with TRBD2 matching over 8 bases. In germline, CDR1 is SGHTS, CDR2 YDEGEE. The CDR3 runs 15 residues. Losses at the gene ends were 0 bases for V and 4 bases for J; bases not matched to a gene: 3. This chain's CDR3 is CASSLGSGNYNEQFF. Here the CDR3 DNA reads TGTGCCAGCAGCTTGGGTAGCGGGAATTACAATGAGCAGTTCTTC.

The chain uses TRBV3-1 and TRBJ2-7, with TRBD1 matching over 10 bases. V gave up 4 bases and J gave up 4 bases; unmatched junction bases: 7. Germline V CDR1 and CDR2: LGHDT, YNNKEL (reference sequence). CDR3 length: 15 residues. The DNA for the CDR3 is TGTGCCAGCAGCCGATCCCGGGACAGGGGTTACGAGCAGTACTTC. This gives the protein CASSRSRDRGYEQYF.

The chain recombines TRBV7-1 with TRBJ2-5; 15 bases are a match to TRBD2. TRBV7-1 is an ORF, with its function uncertain. CDR3 length: 22 amino acids. J lost 4 bases, V lost 3 bases, and 21 bases had no gene match. The CDR3 protein is CASSSGKGTSGGTVPGRETQYF. The CDR3 DNA reads TGTGCCAGCAGCTCCGGAAAAGGGACTAGCGGGGGGACCGTACCGGGTCGAGAGACCCAGTACTTC.

V usage is TRBV11-2 and J usage is TRBJ2-1, with 8 bases aligning to TRBD1. V gave up 1 base and J gave up 4 bases; unmatched junction bases: 9. The CDR3 is made up of 17 amino acids. Germline V gene data show CDR1 as SGHAT and CDR2 as FQNNGV. The CDR3 DNA reads as TGTGCCAGCAGCTTAGGTGGACAGGGTGAGAGATACAATGAGCAGTTCTTC. Amino acids: CASSLGGQGERYNEQFF.

The gene calls are TRBV30 and TRBJ1-6; D might be TRBD1 (5 bases). This CDR3 has 12 residues. The germline gives CDR1 GTSNPN, CDR2 SVGIG (reference sequence). CDR3: CAGGRANSPLHF. The CDR3, as DNA: TGTGCTGGGGGGAGGGCGAATTCACCCCTCCACTTT.

This clonotype has a handful of counts. V and J are TRBV7-2 and TRBJ2-2, with 7 nucleotides matching TRBD2. Unmatched junction bases numbered 6, after V lost 1 base and J lost 4 bases. The CDR3 extends over 16 amino acids. Germline lookup yields CDR1 SGHTA and CDR2 FQGNSA. CDR3 sequence reads: CASSLVSGGTTGELFF. Written as DNA, the CDR3 is TGTGCCAGCAGCTTAGTCTCGGGAGGCACCACCGGGGAGCTGTTTTTT.

This chain uses TRBV2 with TRBJ2-5; D remains ambiguous. Trimming cost V 7 bases and J 0 bases, with 12 bases left between them. Germline V CDR1 and CDR2: SNHLY, FYNNEI. The CDR3 is 14 amino acids. The CDR3: CASMQRLYQETQYF. DNA for the CDR3: TGTGCCAGCATGCAGCGCCTGTACCAAGAGACCCAGTACTTC.

The chain carries TRBV15 and TRBJ2-7; a weak D match, TRBD2 (5 bases). The CDR3 length is 12 residues. Germline V gene data show CDR1 as LNHNV and CDR2 as YYDKDF (reference sequence). V lost 5 bases, J lost 6 bases, and 11 bases lay in between. CDR3 amino acids: CATSRVEGEQYF. The DNA for the CDR3 is TGTGCCACCAGCCGCGTTGAGGGCGAGCAGTACTTC.

V usage is TRBV7-9 and J usage is TRBJ2-1; 10 bases are shared with TRBD1. The CDR3 runs to 13 residues. V gave up 6 bases and J gave up 9 bases; unmatched junction bases: 5. In germline, CDR1 is SEHNR, CDR2 FQNEAQ (reference sequence). The DNA of the CDR3 is TGTGCCAGCAGGCGACAGGGGGCGCCTGAGCAGTTCTTC. It codes for CASRRQGAPEQFF.

The chain recombines TRBV20-1 with TRBJ2-3; tentatively, D is TRBD2 (5 bases). In germline, CDR1 is DFQATT, CDR2 SNEGSKA (reference sequence). This CDR3 contains 13 residues. Trimming stripped 3 bases from V and 5 bases from J, with 12 bases between. CDR3 sequence reads: CSARRVGKDTQYF. CDR3 nucleotides: TGCAGTGCTAGGAGGGTGGGTAAAGATACGCAGTATTTT.

This clonotype came up a few times. CDR3 sequence: CASSLTSGGITDTQYF. Written as DNA, the CDR3 is TGTGCCAGCAGCCTGACTAGCGGGGGGATAACAGATACGCAGTATTTT. The rearrangement joins TRBV5-6 to TRBJ2-3, with 13 positions matching TRBD2. V shed 4 bases, J shed 3 bases, and the junction held 5 bases outside the gene matches. The CDR3 contains 16 residues. Germline V lookup: CDR1 SGHDT, CDR2 YYEEEE.